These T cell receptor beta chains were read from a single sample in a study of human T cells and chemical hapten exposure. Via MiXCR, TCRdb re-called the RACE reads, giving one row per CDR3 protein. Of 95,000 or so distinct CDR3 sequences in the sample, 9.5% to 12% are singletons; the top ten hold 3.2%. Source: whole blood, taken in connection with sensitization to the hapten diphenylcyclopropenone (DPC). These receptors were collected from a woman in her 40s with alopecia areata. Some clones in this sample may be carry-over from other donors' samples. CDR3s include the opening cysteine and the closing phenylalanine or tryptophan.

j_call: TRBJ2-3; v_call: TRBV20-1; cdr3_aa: CSASPDRRTDTQYF
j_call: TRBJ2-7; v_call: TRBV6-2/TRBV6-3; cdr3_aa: CASSYSVAGGSTYEQYF
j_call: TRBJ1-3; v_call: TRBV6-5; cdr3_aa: CASSLLGTQNTIYF
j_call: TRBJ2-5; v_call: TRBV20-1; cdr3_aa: CSAAPLAGTTQYF
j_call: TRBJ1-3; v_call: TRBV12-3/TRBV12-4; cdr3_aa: CASSRDRLSGNTIYF
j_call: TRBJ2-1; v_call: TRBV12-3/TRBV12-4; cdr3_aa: CASSLTGLEQFF
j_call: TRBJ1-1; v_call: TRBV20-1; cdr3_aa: CSARATGENTEAFF
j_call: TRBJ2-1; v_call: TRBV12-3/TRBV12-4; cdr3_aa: CASSRGGGPVRNEQFF
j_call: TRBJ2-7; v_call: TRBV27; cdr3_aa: CASSLIGAGGYEQYF
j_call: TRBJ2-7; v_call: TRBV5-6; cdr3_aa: CASSWPGLEDEQYF
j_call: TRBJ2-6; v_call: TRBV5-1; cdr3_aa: CASSLVGPPIQSAPSGANVLTF
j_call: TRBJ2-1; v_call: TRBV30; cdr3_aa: CAWSASLTPISYNEQFF
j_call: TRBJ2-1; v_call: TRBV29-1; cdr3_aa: CSVEDGSDNEQFF
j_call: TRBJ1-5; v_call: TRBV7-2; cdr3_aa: CASSLDSSRGQPQHF
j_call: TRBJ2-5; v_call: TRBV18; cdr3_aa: CASSPPPGRETQYF
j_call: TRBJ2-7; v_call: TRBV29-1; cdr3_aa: CSVESGYEQYF
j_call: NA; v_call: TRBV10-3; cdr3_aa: CAITGATTDTQHF
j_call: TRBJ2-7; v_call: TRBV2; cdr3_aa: CASSVDRGYEQYF
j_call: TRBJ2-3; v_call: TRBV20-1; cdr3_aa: CSAPVEGADTQYF
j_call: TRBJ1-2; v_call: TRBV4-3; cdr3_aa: CASSQVAGVRSYGYTF
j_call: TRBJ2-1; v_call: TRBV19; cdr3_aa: CASSITGPYNEQFF
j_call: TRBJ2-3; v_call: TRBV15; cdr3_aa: CATSRETRGTDTQYF